This paragraph covers one T cell receptor beta chain sequence. These data come from a study of blood T cell repertoires in COVID-19. Study background: Sites in the United States, Italy and Spain provided acute and convalescent COVID-19 samples. T cells, B-cell-depleted T cells, or PBMCs provided the cDNA or gDNA that served as material.

CDR1 is MDHEN, CDR2 SYDVKM, per germline. This CDR3 is 15 amino acids long. With V trimmed by 4 bases and J by 0 bases, 4 bases remained unmatched. In the authors' methods: Scientists estimated how many nucleated cells there were by amplifying reference gene primers. Clones were sequenced by immunoSEQ multiplex PCR, and TCRdb holds only the in-frame ones, with some missing. Clonal size and the V and J genes are those of that table, whereas D and trimming came from the DNA. The table records fewer than 200,000 clones, about 74% of them present only once. V and J are TRBV28 and TRBJ2-7; TRBD1 matches 9 bases. Sequenced input: peripheral blood. The sequence was obtained from a woman older than 75 with acute or convalescent COVID-19. The CDR3 DNA follows: TGTGCCAGCAGTTCGGGACAGGGATTCTCCTACGAGCAGTACTTC. Protein sequence: CASSSGQGFSYEQYF.